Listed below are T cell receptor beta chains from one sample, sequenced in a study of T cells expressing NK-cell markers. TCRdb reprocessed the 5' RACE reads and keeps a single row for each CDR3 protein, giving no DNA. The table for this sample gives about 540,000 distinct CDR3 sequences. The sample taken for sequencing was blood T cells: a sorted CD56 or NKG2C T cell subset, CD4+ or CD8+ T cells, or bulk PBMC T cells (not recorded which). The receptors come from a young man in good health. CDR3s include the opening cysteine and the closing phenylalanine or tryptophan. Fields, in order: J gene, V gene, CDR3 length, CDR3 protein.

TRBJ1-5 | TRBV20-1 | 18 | CSAREEGVGTGVNQPQHF
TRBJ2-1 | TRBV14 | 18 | CASSLKLGTSGRGNEQFF
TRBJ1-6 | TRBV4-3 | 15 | CASSQARQHNSPLHF
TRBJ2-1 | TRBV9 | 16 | CASSGGGGRGNNEQFF
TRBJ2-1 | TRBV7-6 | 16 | CASSSPTGQGEREQFF
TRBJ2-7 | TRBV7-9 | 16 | CASSFGSGQGTYEQYF
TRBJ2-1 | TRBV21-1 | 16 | CASSKGLPTTYNEQFF
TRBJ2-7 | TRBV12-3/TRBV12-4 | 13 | CASSPFRGVEQYF
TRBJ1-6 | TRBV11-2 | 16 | CASSLRLDRHNSPLHF
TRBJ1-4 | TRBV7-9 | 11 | CASSPREKLFF
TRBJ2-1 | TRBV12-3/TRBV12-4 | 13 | CASSLWDRGPQFF
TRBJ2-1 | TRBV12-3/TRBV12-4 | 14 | CASSEAVAHNEQFF
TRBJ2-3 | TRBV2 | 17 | CASISDPTHDRTDTQYF